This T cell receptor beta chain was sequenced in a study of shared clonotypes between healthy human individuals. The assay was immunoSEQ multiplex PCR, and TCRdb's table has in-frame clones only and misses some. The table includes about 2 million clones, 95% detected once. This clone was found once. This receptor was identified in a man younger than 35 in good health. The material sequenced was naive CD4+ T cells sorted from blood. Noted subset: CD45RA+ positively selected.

The CDR3 spells CASSVLPGGNTGELFF. Written as DNA, the CDR3 is TGTGCCAGCAGTGTTCTTCCGGGGGGGAACACCGGGGAGCTGTTTTTT. The chain couples TRBV27 to TRBJ2-2, with 7 bases fitting TRBD2. The CDR3 totals 16 residues. CDR1 is MNHEY and CDR2 is SMNVEV in the germline V gene (reference sequence). Trimming cost V 5 bases and J 1 base; bases outside gene matches: 7.